Below are 21 T cell receptor beta chains sequenced from a single sample in a study of cytomegalovirus exposure and HLA in healthy donors. The PCR ran on 60 Vbeta and 13 Jbeta primers. Produced via immunoSEQ multiplex PCR; TCRdb's table is partial and in-frame only. In the table there are fewer than 250,000 clones, roughly 76% of which are singletons. The specimen was PBMCs. These receptors originate from a woman aged 25 to 45 in good health and CMV-seropositive.

The CDR3 sequence is CASSLYYRLNQETQYF. The CDR3 nucleotides read TGTGCCAGCAGCTTATACTACAGGCTGAACCAAGAGACCCAGTACTTC. The chain carries TRBV7-2 and TRBJ2-5, with a tentative D call TRBD1 (5 bases). CDR1 and CDR2 (germline): SGHTA, FQGNSA. This CDR3 spans 16 amino acids. With 2 bases removed from V and 0 bases from J, the gap between germline ends came to 13 bases.

The chain is built from TRBV18 and TRBJ1-2, with TRBD1 matching over 8 bases. The germline CDR1 and CDR2 sequences are KGHSH and LQKENI. The CDR3 loop spans 15 amino acids. V lost 2 bases to trimming and J lost 5 bases; unmatched junction nucleotides: 7. CDR3 amino acids: CASSPGTDRDYGYTF. CDR3 DNA: TGTGCCAGCTCACCAGGTACGGACAGGGATTATGGCTACACCTTC.

The table lists this clone with a few counts. The chain is built from TRBV5-1 and TRBJ1-5, with 9 nucleotides matching TRBD1. The trim removed 0 bases at V and 3 bases at J, leaving 4 bases unmatched. Germline V gene lookup returns CDR1 SGHRS and CDR2 YFSETQ. This CDR3 is 16 amino acids long. The CDR3 sequence: CASSLDGTGYNQPQHF. CDR3 bases: TGCGCCAGCAGCTTGGATGGGACAGGGTACAATCAGCCCCAGCATTTT.

This chain connects TRBV12-5 to TRBJ2-1, with 7 bases matching TRBD1. J was trimmed by 0 bases and V by 4 bases; bases with no gene match: 3. Germline V gene lookup returns CDR1 LGHNT and CDR2 FRNRAP. The CDR3 contains 15 residues. The CDR3 here is CASGWDRSSYNEQFF. Here the CDR3 DNA reads TGTGCTAGTGGTTGGGACAGAAGCTCCTACAATGAGCAGTTCTTC.

This chain links TRBV30 with TRBJ1-5; possibly TRBD1 for D (6 bases). V lost 2 bases to trimming and J lost 4 bases, with 6 bases between them. This CDR3 spans 12 amino acids. The germline gives CDR1 GTSNPN, CDR2 SVGIG (reference sequence). The CDR3 here is CAWSTGNQPQHF. CDR3 DNA sequence: TGTGCCTGGAGTACAGGGAATCAGCCCCAGCATTTT.

The chain carries TRBV18 and TRBJ1-2, with 9 bases that match TRBD1. The CDR3 extends over 15 amino acids. J lost 4 bases, V lost 2 bases, and 5 bases had no gene match. CDR1 KGHSH and CDR2 LQKENI come from the germline V gene. CDR3 loop: CASSPEQGATYGYTF. The CDR3, as DNA: TGTGCCAGCTCACCAGAACAGGGGGCAACCTATGGCTACACCTTC.

For this clone: Sequence at one end of the junction differs from germline and may be a read error. J is TRBJ2-7 and V is TRBV20-1, with 11 nucleotides matching TRBD2. The CDR3 runs 11 residues. In germline, CDR1 is DFQATT, CDR2 SNEGSKA (reference sequence). CDR3 DNA: TGCAGTGCTAGTCCTAGCGGGGGGCCCCACTTC. It translates to CSASPSGGPHF.

This rearrangement joins TRBV6-1 to TRBJ2-5; D unclear. Gene TRBJ2-7 matches the end of the DNA better, so the J call may be wrong. Germline V gives CDR1 MNHNS, CDR2 SASEGT. CDR3 length: 13 residues. The CDR3 is CASSEAVLREQYF. CDR3 DNA sequence: TGTGCCAGCAGTGAAGCGGTTTTGCGCGAGCAGTACTTC.

In this sample, this clone turned up a few times. The chain links TRBV15 to TRBJ1-2, with 11 bases that match TRBD1. The CDR3 covers 15 residues. V dropped 2 bases and J dropped 6; count of bases not matched to a gene: 5. Germline V CDR1 and CDR2: LNHNV, YYDKDF (reference sequence). For the CDR3, the DNA is TGTGCCACCAGCAGACCGGACAGGGGGCAGGATGGCTACACCTTC. This sequence encodes CATSRPDRGQDGYTF.

The chain links TRBV29-1 to TRBJ2-5; 7 bases are shared with TRBD2. Germline lookup yields CDR1 SQVTM and CDR2 ANQGSEA. The V segment lost 7 bases and the J segment 6 bases; nucleotides outside the gene matches: 8. This CDR3 contains 12 residues. The CDR3 nucleotides are TGCAGCGCCAAGGGGAGGGGACAGACCCAGTACTTC. Translated, it gives CSAKGRGQTQYF.

This clone has a handful of counts. The CDR3 protein is CASSSGFPYEQYF. CDR3 DNA sequence: TGTGCCAGCAGCTCGGGTTTTCCCTACGAGCAGTACTTC. This sequence joins TRBV5-4 and TRBJ2-7; D gene ambiguous. From germline, CDR1 is SGHNT and CDR2 YYREEE (reference sequence). V was shortened by 3 bases and J by 2 bases, with 9 bases between the two germline ends. The CDR3 length is 13 residues.

This chain connects TRBV19 to TRBJ1-2; 10 positions agree with TRBD1. The germline V gene encodes CDR1 LNHDA and CDR2 SQIVND (reference sequence). The CDR3 extends over 15 amino acids. Unmatched junction bases numbered 8, after V lost 5 bases and J lost 5 bases. CDR3 amino acids: CASSGEDRGEYGYTF. The CDR3, as DNA: TGTGCCAGTAGTGGAGAGGACAGGGGGGAGTATGGCTACACCTTC.

This clone was counted a few times. The J gene is TRBJ2-7, the V gene TRBV6-1; no firm D call. The CDR3 sequence is 15 residues long. Trimming removed 2 bases at V and 2 bases at J, with 13 bases between. Germline V CDR1 and CDR2: MNHNS, SASEGT. The CDR3 region has the DNA TGTGCCAGCAGTGAATCGCCTTTTAGAACCTACGAGCAGTACTTC. Its protein is CASSESPFRTYEQYF.

The V and J genes are TRBV19 and TRBJ1-5; 7 bases agree with TRBD1. CDR3 size: 13 residues. The germline CDR1 and CDR2 sequences are LNHDA and SQIVND (reference sequence). The trim removed 4 bases at V and 6 bases at J, leaving 3 bases unmatched. CDR3 sequence (DNA): TGTGCCAGTAGTAAGGGGGCTGGTCAGCCCCAGCATTTT. Protein product: CASSKGAGQPQHF.

The chain joins TRBV5-1 to TRBJ2-7, with TRBD1 identical over 10 bases. In germline, CDR1 is SGHRS, CDR2 YFSETQ. The CDR3 extends over 15 amino acids. V dropped 4 bases and J dropped 4; count of bases not matched to a gene: 8. CDR3: CASSARTGGSYEQYF. For the CDR3, the DNA is TGCGCCAGCAGCGCCAGGACAGGGGGATCGTACGAGCAGTACTTC.

The chain carries TRBV6-5 and TRBJ2-7, with 9 bases identical to TRBD2. The CDR3 length is 15 residues. V was clipped by 2 bases and J by 2 bases; unmatched bases: 4. Germline loops: CDR1 MNHEY, CDR2 SVGAGI. CDR3 region: CASSYQRGAPYEQYF. For the CDR3, the DNA is TGTGCCAGCAGTTACCAGCGGGGGGCCCCCTACGAGCAGTACTTC.

For the CDR3, the DNA is TGCGCCAGCAGCCCGGAGGGACAGGGGTATTCACCCCTCCACTTT. It is translated as CASSPEGQGYSPLHF. The rearrangement uses TRBV5-1 and TRBJ1-6; 10 bases are shared with TRBD1. Germline lookup yields CDR1 SGHRS and CDR2 YFSETQ. This CDR3 contains 15 residues. V gave up 4 bases and J gave up 8 bases; unmatched junction bases: 6.

This clone was recorded once. The chain recombines TRBV5-1 with TRBJ2-5; D remains ambiguous. V was shortened by 0 bases and J by 7 bases, with 13 bases between the two germline ends. Per germline, CDR1 SGHRS and CDR2 YFSETQ. There are 14 residues in the CDR3. The chain's CDR3 is CASSLAISPGTQYF. As DNA, the CDR3 is TGCGCCAGCAGCTTGGCTATCTCGCCGGGGACCCAGTACTTC.

The DNA of the CDR3 is TGTGCCAGCAGAAAACTAGCGGCGGATACGCAGTATTTT. This sequence encodes CASRKLAADTQYF. The chain links TRBV6-1 to TRBJ2-3; TRBD2 aligns across 8 bases. Germline V gives CDR1 MNHNS, CDR2 SASEGT. This CDR3 is built from 13 residues. After removal of 6 bases from V and 6 bases from J, the junction contained 5 bases not matched to a gene.

The chain carries TRBV10-1 and TRBJ1-4, with D possibly TRBD1 on 5 matching bases. This CDR3 has 16 residues. Per germline, CDR1 WNHNN and CDR2 SYGVQD (reference sequence). The ends were cut back, 3 bases at V and 8 bases at J, with 19 bases in the middle. Here the CDR3 reads CASSEVGEVRWEKLFF. Written as DNA, the CDR3 is TGCGCCAGCAGTGAAGTGGGGGAGGTTCGTTGGGAAAAACTGTTTTTT.

The chain has TRBV7-9 and TRBJ1-6; D is undetermined. The CDR3 sequence is 12 residues long. Germline CDR1 is SEHNR and CDR2 is FQNEAQ (reference sequence). The V and J ends lost 5 bases and 9 bases respectively, with 8 bases between them. The CDR3 DNA reads TGTGCCAGCAGCCAAGACACTTCACCCCTCCACTTT. Translating it yields CASSQDTSPLHF.